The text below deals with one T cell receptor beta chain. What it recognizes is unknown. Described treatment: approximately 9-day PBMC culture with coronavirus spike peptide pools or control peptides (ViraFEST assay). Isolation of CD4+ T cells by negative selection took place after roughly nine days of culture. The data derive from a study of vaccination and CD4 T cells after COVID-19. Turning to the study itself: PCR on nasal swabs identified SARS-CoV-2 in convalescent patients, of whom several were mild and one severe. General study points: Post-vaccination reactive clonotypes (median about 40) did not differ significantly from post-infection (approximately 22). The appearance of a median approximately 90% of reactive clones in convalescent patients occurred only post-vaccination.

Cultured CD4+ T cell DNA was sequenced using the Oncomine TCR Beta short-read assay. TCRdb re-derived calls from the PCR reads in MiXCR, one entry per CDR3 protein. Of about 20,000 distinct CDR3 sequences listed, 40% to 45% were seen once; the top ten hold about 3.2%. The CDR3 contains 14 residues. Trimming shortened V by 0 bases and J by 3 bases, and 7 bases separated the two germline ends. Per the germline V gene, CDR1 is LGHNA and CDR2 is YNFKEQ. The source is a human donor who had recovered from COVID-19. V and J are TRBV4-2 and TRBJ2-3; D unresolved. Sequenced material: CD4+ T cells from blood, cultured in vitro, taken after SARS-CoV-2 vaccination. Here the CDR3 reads CASSQDRGTDTQYF. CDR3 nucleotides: TGTGCCAGCAGCCAAGACCGTGGAACAGATACGCAGTATTTT.